Each of the 31 T cell receptor delta chains below was sequenced from the same sample in a study of γδ T cells in repeated Plasmodium falciparum infection. TCRdb re-analyzed the multiplex PCR reads via CATT. The sample comprises 45,000 to 60,000 delta-chain clones, about 2% of which are singletons, and around 22% rests with the top ten. Flow sorting of PBMC yielded separate Vgamma9/Vdelta2+ and Vdelta2-negative gammadelta T cell populations for bulk repertoire analysis. Material: gamma-delta T cells from blood. The receptors shown here come from a pool of human donors (malaria-infected and uninfected, not separated).

This clone was seen only a few times. Since a far larger clone is one base different, this is likely a read error. This sample includes further DNA sequences coding for the same CDR3. The chain links TRDV3 to TRDJ1, with 7 bases identical to TRDD3. No J gene is reported in TCRdb; it was inferred here by comparing the DNA with germline. The germline V gene encodes CDR1 TVYSNPD and CDR2 GDNSRS (reference sequence). V was clipped by 4 bases and J by 0 bases; unmatched bases: 26. The CDR3 has 20 amino acids. As DNA, the CDR3 is TGTGCCTGTAAAAAACTACCTATTTGGGTGCTGGGGGCCCACACCGATAAACTCATCTTT. It specifies CACKKLPIWVLGAHTDKLIF.

A note on this clone: This likely traces to a read error, being one base from a far larger clone. Distinct nucleotide sequences in the sample also encode this CDR3. The rearrangement uses TRDV1 and TRDJ1; D not resolved. Germline V gene lookup returns CDR1 TSWWSYY and CDR2 QGS. The CDR3 is made up of 13 amino acids. The CDR3: CALGTTHTDKLIF. CDR3 DNA: TGTGCTCTTGGGACAACACACACCGATAAACTCATTTTT.

About this clone itself: The TCRdb record carries a much larger clone's protein, which differs from this DNA's translation at residue 18; a read error is the likely cause, and the protein listed here is the DNA translation. The rearrangement links TRDV3 to TRDJ1; D gene unclear. Here the J gene came from matching the DNA to germline, since TCRdb omits it. From germline, CDR1 is TVYSNPD and CDR2 GDNSRS (reference sequence). The CDR3 totals 21 residues. The CDR3 reads CAFTTVPYGSPYHANTDRLIF. CDR3 bases: TGTGCCTTCACTACTGTACCTTACGGCAGCCCGTATCATGCTAACACCGATAGACTCATCTTT. The variable domain in full, completed from reference TRDV3 and TRDJ1, reads CDKVTQSSPDQTVASGSEVVLLCTYDTVYSNPDLFWYRIRPDYSFQFVFYGDNSRSEGADFTQGRFSVKHILTQKAFHLVISPVRTEDSATYYCAFTTVPYGSPYHANTDRLIFGKGTRVTVEP.

This clone was seen a few times. This may come from a read error, since a much larger clone is one base off. The chain couples TRDV1 to TRDJ1; no definite D call. The J gene is absent in TCRdb and was assigned here via DNA matching to germline. The CDR3 has 22 residues. Germline values: CDR1 TSWWSYY, CDR2 QGS. The ends were cut back, 3 bases at V and 0 bases at J, with 32 bases in the middle. In DNA, the CDR3 is TGTGCTCTTGGGGAGAGGATTAAGGTGCTAAAGCCGAGGGGTGTGTACACCGATAAACTCATCTTT. Its translation: CALGERIKVLKPRGVYTDKLIF.

This clone was detected many times. Given a far larger clone just one base away, this is likely a sequencing read error. This specimen includes other DNA sequences encoding the same CDR3. The chain joins TRDV1 to TRDJ1; perhaps D is TRDD2 or TRDD3 (8 bases each). Germline V gene sequence: CDR1 TSWWSYY, CDR2 QGS. The V end was cut by 4 bases, the J end by 2 bases, with 38 bases between. This CDR3 contains 23 residues. CDR3 protein: CALGVPPLFLRGWGRDRTDKLIF. CDR3 bases: TGTGCTCTTGGGGTCCCTCCCCTCTTCCTACGTGGCTGGGGGAGGGACAGAACCGATAAACTCATCTTT.

As to this clone: The protein given by TCRdb reflects a much larger clone and differs at residue 9 from this DNA's translation, likely from a read error; the protein shown is the DNA's translation. The J gene is TRDJ1, the V gene TRDV1, with TRDD3 matching over 10 bases. The J gene was not available in TCRdb and was assigned here by matching the DNA to germline segments. The V gene end was trimmed by 5 bases and the J gene end by 0 bases; junction bases not matched to a gene: 21. Per the germline V gene, CDR1 is TSWWSYY and CDR2 is QGS. The CDR3 spans 21 residues. This chain's CDR3 is CALGSPSGSYWGIPYTDKLIF. CDR3 in DNA: TGTGCTCTTGGGTCTCCTTCCGGATCCTACTGGGGGATCCCTTACACCGATAAACTCATCTTT.

This clone came up many times. The chain combines TRDV2 with TRDJ1; D not resolved. TCRdb lists no J gene, so it was determined here by aligning the DNA to germline. V lost 2 bases to trimming and J lost 2 bases, with 17 bases between them. The CDR3 covers 16 residues. CDR1 is GEAIGNYY and CDR2 is EKD in the germline V gene. In DNA, the CDR3 is TGTGCCTGTGACAGCCTTTTGGGCGATAAGACCGATAAACTCATCTTT. This sequence encodes CACDSLLGDKTDKLIF.

Of note for this clone: This probably arose from a read error, given a far larger clone one base away. Distinct nucleotide sequences in the sample also encode this CDR3. No J gene call was made, and the V gene is TRDV2; TRDD3 is the table's D call, not checked against the DNA. The CDR3 runs 16 residues. The germline CDR1 and CDR2 sequences are GEAIGNYY and EKD. CDR3 sequence reads: CACDTVGGGYTDKLIF. CDR3 DNA sequence: TGTGCCTGTGACACCGTCGGGGGGGGTTACACCGATAAACTTATCTTT.

This clone was seen at least ten times. The amino acid sequence in TCRdb belongs to a much larger clone and departs from this DNA's translation at residue 3, likely a sequencing read error; the sequence shown is translated from the DNA. The chain uses TRDV3 and TRDJ1; D might be TRDD2 or TRDD3, each matching 5 bases. Germline V gene sequence: CDR1 TVYSNPD, CDR2 GDNSRS (reference sequence). The CDR3 has 18 amino acids. V lost 5 bases, J lost 8 bases, and 36 bases lay in between. The CDR3 loop is CALPAISFRRETGVKLIF. The DNA of the CDR3 is TGTGCCCTTCCAGCCATTTCCTTTCGCCGGGAGACGGGGGTGAAACTCATCTTT. The whole variable domain, remainder taken from reference TRDV3 and TRDJ1, is CDKVTQSSPDQTVASGSEVVLLCTYDTVYSNPDLFWYRIRPDYSFQFVFYGDNSRSEGADFTQGRFSVKHILTQKAFHLVISPVRTEDSATYYCALPAISFRRETGVKLIFGKGTRVTVEP.

On this clone: The protein recorded in TCRdb matches a much larger clone and deviates from this DNA's translation at residue 8, suggesting a read error; the protein here is obtained by translating the DNA. The chain uses TRDV2 and TRDJ1, with TRDD3 identical over 8 bases. The J gene, absent from TCRdb, was called here by matching the DNA to germline. The V and J ends lost 2 bases and 3 bases, in that order; junction bases with no gene match: 7. There are 15 residues in the CDR3. The V gene's germline CDR1 is GEAIGNYY and CDR2 EKD. The CDR3, as DNA: TGTGCCTGTGACAGACTGGGGGTCTCCGCCGATAAACTCATCTTT. Translated: CACDRLGVSADKLIF.

In its sample, this clone was seen many times. A read error is the likely source, as a far larger clone sits one nucleotide away. At the DNA level, this CDR3 is encoded by other sequences in the same sample as well. There is no J gene call, but TRDV2 is given as the V gene; no DNA check was done on the table's D call, TRDD3. CDR1 GEAIGNYY and CDR2 EKD come from the germline V gene. The CDR3 has 19 amino acids. The CDR3 spells CACDTLRGGHPFEPDKLIF. The CDR3 bases are TGTGCCTGTGACACATTGCGTGGGGGACACCCTTTCGAGCCCGATAAGCTCATCTTT.

This clone turned up a few times. TCRdb attributes to this sequence the protein of a much larger clone, which differs from the DNA translation at residue 10; a read error is likely, and the protein displayed is translated from the DNA. The gene calls are TRDV3 and TRDJ1, with D tentatively TRDD2 (6 bases). Germline matching of the DNA provided the J gene here, since TCRdb leaves it blank. Per the germline V gene, CDR1 is TVYSNPD and CDR2 is GDNSRS (reference sequence). CDR3 length: 14 amino acids. In nucleotides, the CDR3 is TGTGCCTTCCCCCTTCCCCCGAATACCGGTAAACTCATCTTT. It encodes CAFPLPPNTGKLIF.

With regard to this clone: A far larger clone is one base from this, pointing to a likely read error. This same CDR3 is encoded by further DNA sequences in the sample. V usage is TRDV3 and J usage is TRDJ1; 10 bases are shared with TRDD3. The CDR3 consists of 21 residues. Germline loops: CDR1 TVYSNPD, CDR2 GDNSRS (reference sequence). Trimming took 3 bases from V and 2 from J; bases not matched to a gene: 27. The CDR3 is CAFPRGLPRNWGIVATDKLIF. For the CDR3, the DNA is TGTGCCTTCCCGCGGGGCCTTCCCCGAAACTGGGGGATTGTAGCGACCGATAAACTCATCTTT.

This clone has just a few counts. This DNA's translation differs at residue 18 from TCRdb's protein, which comes from a much larger clone; a read error is likely, and the protein shown is translated from the DNA. The J gene is TRDJ1, the V gene TRDV1; 9 nucleotides match TRDD3. TCRdb supplies no J gene; here it was assigned by aligning the nucleotide sequence to germline. This CDR3 spans 22 amino acids. Germline CDR1 and CDR2: TSWWSYY and QGS. The CDR3 protein is CALGAPIHRVPYWGKYTGKLIF. In DNA form, the CDR3 reads TGTGCTCTTGGGGCTCCTATCCACCGAGTCCCGTACTGGGGGAAGTACACCGGTAAACTCATCTTT.

Many counts were recorded for this clone. The protein given by TCRdb reflects a much larger clone and differs at residue 16 from this DNA's translation, likely from a read error; the protein shown is the DNA's translation. The V gene is TRDV1, the J gene TRDJ1; a possible D gene is TRDD3 (5 bases). The J gene, not given by TCRdb, was assigned here from a germline match of the nucleotide sequence. V lost 3 bases and J lost 1, with 33 bases in between. The CDR3 has 22 amino acids. CDR1 TSWWSYY and CDR2 QGS come from the germline V gene. Here the CDR3 reads CALGDPWPHLLRTGECTDKLIF. CDR3 in DNA: TGTGCTCTTGGGGACCCTTGGCCCCATCTTCTACGTACCGGGGAGTGCACCGATAAACTCATCTTT.

This clone occurred a few times. Written as DNA, the CDR3 is TGTGCTCTTGTGGATACATTACACGAAGGAACCGATAAACTCATCTTT. Translating it yields CALVDTLHEGTDKLIF. The genes are TRDV1 and TRDJ1; perhaps TRDD3 as D (6 bases). Germline CDR1 reads TSWWSYY; CDR2 reads QGS. This CDR3 region has 16 residues. Trimming removed 7 bases from V and 2 bases from J, with 20 bases in between.

To note about this clone: The TCRdb record carries a much larger clone's protein, which differs from this DNA's translation at residue 7; a read error is the likely cause, and the protein listed here is the DNA translation. This chain links TRDV2 with TRDJ1; 11 bases align to TRDD3. TCRdb leaves out the J gene; it was filled in here by matching the DNA to germline. CDR1 is GEAIGNYY, CDR2 EKD, per germline. V dropped 0 bases and J dropped 1; count of bases not matched to a gene: 15. The CDR3 loop spans 20 amino acids. In nucleotides, the CDR3 is TGTGCCTGTGACACCGTCTCTAGTGGGGGATACGCATCAAGCACCGATAAACTCATCTTT. Amino acid sequence: CACDTVSSGGYASSTDKLIF.

In regard to this clone: TCRdb records a much larger clone's protein for this DNA, with a difference at residue 16 that likely arises from a read error; the protein given is the translation of the DNA. The CDR3 region has the DNA TGTGCTCTTGGGGAACCCCATCACCTTCCTACAAGTACTGGTCGAGAATACACCGATAAACTCATCTTT. This translates into CALGEPHHLPTSTGREYTDKLIF. The J gene is TRDJ1, the V gene TRDV1; 9 bases line up with TRDD2. The CDR3 is 23 amino acids. V shed 1 base, J shed 0 bases, and the junction held 24 bases outside the gene matches. Germline V CDR1 and CDR2: TSWWSYY, QGS.

This clone was counted between two and nine times. A far larger clone differs by one base, so this is likely a read error. Distinct nucleotide sequences in the sample also encode this CDR3. The V gene is TRAV29/DV5, the J gene TRDJ1; 11 bases map to TRDD3. No J gene is reported in TCRdb; it was inferred here by comparing the DNA with germline. The germline V gene has CDR1 NSMFDY and CDR2 ISSIKDK. This CDR3 has 23 residues. Here the CDR3 reads CAAIFLLGGSGGYRFLYTDKLIF. The CDR3 coding sequence is TGTGCAGCAATATTCCTACTGGGGGGTTCTGGGGGATACCGATTTTTGTACACCGACAAACTCATCTTT.

At least ten counts were recorded for this clone. A far larger clone lies a single base away; this is likely a read error. The same CDR3 also results from other DNA sequences found in this sample. This chain joins TRAV38-2/DV8 and TRDJ1, with 9 bases lining up with TRDD3. The V gene's germline CDR1 is TSESDYY and CDR2 QEAYKQQN. CDR3 length: 23 amino acids. The CDR3 coding sequence is TGTGCTTATAGGAGCTCCAATAAGTTCTGGGGGATTCACTTAACCTTGTACACCGATAAACTCATCTTC. Translation gives CAYRSSNKFWGIHLTLYTDKLIF.

At least ten counts were recorded for this clone. A far larger clone is only one base removed, so a read error is likely. The same CDR3 also results from other DNA sequences found in this sample. The chain uses TRDV2 and TRDJ1; 10 bases map to TRDD3. Assignment of the J gene here rests on matching the DNA to germline, because TCRdb gives none. The CDR3 runs to 20 residues. Germline CDR1 reads GEAIGNYY; CDR2 reads EKD. V shed 4 bases, J shed 0 bases, and the junction held 19 bases outside the gene matches. CDR3 region: CACDTHPRMLGDRYTDKLIF. The CDR3 bases are TGTGCCTGTGATACGCATCCCCGAATGCTGGGGGATAGGTACACCGATAAACTCATCTTT.

In regard to this clone: The protein given by TCRdb reflects a much larger clone and differs at residue 6 from this DNA's translation, likely from a read error; the protein shown is the DNA's translation. The chain links TRDV3 to TRDJ1, with TRDD3 matching 9 bases. This CDR3 spans 22 amino acids. The junction had 27 bases not matched to a gene; V was cut back by 1 base and J by 0 bases. The germline CDR1 and CDR2 sequences are TVYSNPD and GDNSRS (reference sequence). The CDR3: CAFKASLDFIYWGTSYTDKLIF. CDR3 nucleotide sequence: TGTGCCTTTAAGGCCTCCCTAGATTTTATTTACTGGGGGACGTCGTACACCGATAAACTCATCTTT.

There are many counts of this clone. TCRdb lists the protein of a much larger clone for this DNA, which differs at residue 15, so this is likely a read error; the protein given here is translated from the DNA itself. This chain connects TRDV1 to TRDJ1; a possible D gene is TRDD2 (6 bases). CDR1 and CDR2 (germline): TSWWSYY, QGS. The CDR3 length is 18 residues. Here the CDR3 reads CALGEGPTPPLPTDRLIF. CDR3 coding DNA: TGTGCTCTTGGGGAGGGTCCTACACCGCCCCTCCCGACCGATAGACTCATCTTT.

This clone was seen at least ten times. It differs at one base from a far larger clone, so likely a read error. Additional DNA sequences in this sample encode the identical CDR3. The gene calls are TRDV2 and TRDJ1; TRDD3 is a possible D gene (5 bases). TCRdb lists no J gene, so it was determined here by aligning the DNA to germline. The CDR3 is 18 residues long. V dropped 0 bases and J dropped 0 bases, with 19 bases sitting between them. CDR1 is GEAIGNYY, CDR2 EKD, per germline. CDR3 in amino acids: CACDTVDGIKRYTDKLIF. As DNA, the CDR3 is TGTGCCTGTGACACCGTCGACGGGATTAAGCGGTACACCGATAAACTCATCTTT.

This clone was seen a handful of times. A far larger clone is one nucleotide away, so this likely arose from a read error. Within the sample, other DNA sequences also encode this same CDR3. Here the V gene is TRDV1, but the J gene went uncalled; no DNA check was done on the table's D call, TRDD3. CDR1 is TSWWSYY, CDR2 QGS, per germline. The CDR3 has 23 amino acids. The CDR3 reads CALGVPSIPFHSTGGRAQDKLIF. DNA of the CDR3: TGTGCTCTTGGGGTTCCGTCTATTCCCTTCCACAGTACTGGGGGGCGAGCCCAGGATAAACTCATATTT.

In its sample, this clone was seen a few times. With only one base between it and a far larger clone, this is likely a read error. At the DNA level, this CDR3 is encoded by other sequences in the same sample as well. This chain uses TRDV1 with TRDJ2, with D hard to call. V was pared by 0 bases and J by 10 bases, with 21 bases between. Looked up from germline, CDR1 is TSWWSYY and CDR2 is QGS. This CDR3 is 17 amino acids long. The CDR3 loop is CALGELYRTDYRKQLFF. CDR3 sequence (DNA): TGTGCTCTTGGGGAACTTTATAGAACTGACTACCGAAAACAACTCTTCTTT.

This clone has ten or more counts. A far more abundant clone sits one base away, making this likely a read error. At the DNA level, this CDR3 is encoded by other sequences in the same sample as well. The chain joins TRDV3 to TRDJ2; TRDD3 aligns across 7 bases. Germline-derived CDR1 and CDR2 are TVYSNPD and GDNSRS (reference sequence). The J segment lost 2 bases and the V segment lost 4 bases, leaving 7 bases of the junction unmatched. The CDR3 length is 14 residues. This chain's CDR3 is CASSGGCLTAQLFF. The DNA for the CDR3 is TGTGCCTCCTCTGGGGGGTGCTTGACAGCACAACTCTTCTTT.

This clone was observed many times. The protein held in TCRdb is that of a much larger clone and does not match this DNA's translation at residue 14, likely because of a read error; the protein shown is translated from the DNA. Other DNA sequences within the sample encode an identical CDR3. The rearrangement joins TRDV1 to TRDJ1; 7 nucleotides match TRDD2. Here the J gene came from matching the DNA to germline, since TCRdb omits it. Germline values: CDR1 TSWWSYY, CDR2 QGS. This CDR3 has 20 amino acids. Trimming took 1 base from V and 1 from J; bases not matched to a gene: 18. CDR3 region: CALGEPAFVPTPGVTDKLIF. The CDR3 DNA sequence: TGTGCTCTTGGGGAACCAGCTTTCGTTCCTACACCAGGGGTCACCGATAAACTCATCTTT.

Many counts were recorded for this clone. TCRdb shows a much larger clone's protein in place of this DNA's translation, and the two differ at residue 3, likely through a read error; the protein shown is translated from the DNA. The chain employs TRDV2 and TRDJ1, with TRDD3 matching 8 bases. CDR3 length: 19 amino acids. CDR1 is GEAIGNYY and CDR2 is EKD in the germline V gene. The DNA for the CDR3 is TGTGCCCGTGACACCGTAGGAGGGATACGCGAAGAGAAAACCGATAAACTCATCTTT. Its protein is CARDTVGGIREEKTDKLIF.

This clone occurred many times. The genes are TRDV2 and TRDJ1, with TRDD3 matching over 9 bases. CDR3 length equals 16 residues. Germline loops: CDR1 GEAIGNYY, CDR2 EKD. Trimming took 2 bases from V and 1 from J; bases not matched to a gene: 7. The CDR3 spells CACDKLGDSPTDKLIF. The CDR3 region has the DNA TGTGCCTGTGACAAACTGGGGGACTCCCCCACCGATAAACTCATCTTT.

This clone has a count of ten or more. The TCRdb record carries a much larger clone's protein, which differs from this DNA's translation at residue 14; a read error is the likely cause, and the protein listed here is the DNA translation. J is TRDJ1 and V is TRDV2; 11 positions match TRDD3. Germline assignment: CDR1 GEAIGNYY and CDR2 EKD. The CDR3 has 17 residues. The CDR3, as DNA: TGTGCCTGTGACACTCTGGGGGATACTTCGTACACCGATAGACTCATCTTT. It is translated as CACDTLGDTSYTDRLIF.